Following are 24 T cell receptor beta chains from one sample sequenced in a study of blood T cells in healthy people across ages. Primers used in a second PCR of about 6 to 12 cycles were a sample-barcoded 5' primer and a J-beta primer mix. TCRdb analysed the 5' RACE reads with MiXCR anew, one entry per CDR3 protein. The sample has more than 650,000 distinct CDR3 sequences, more than 25% seen once. This sample also appeared in a second study, on T cells of mothers and their children.

The sample comprised blood. The receptors derive from a boy younger than 18 in good health.

The V call is TRBV5-1, the J call TRBJ2-7; the D gene could be TRBD1 or TRBD2 (6 bases each). With 4 bases removed from V and 2 bases from J, the gap between germline ends came to 22 bases. CDR3 length: 17 residues. Germline V gene data show CDR1 as SGHRS and CDR2 as YFSETQ. CDR3 coding DNA: TGCGCCAGCAGCCCCCGGGGGACACCTATTTTGGCCTACGAGCAGTACTTC. Translation: CASSPRGTPILAYEQYF.

This clonotype has at least ten counts. The junction departs from the called germline gene at one end, perhaps through a read error. The V call is TRBV5-1, the J call TRBJ2-5; D remains ambiguous. Germline V gene data show CDR1 as SGHRS and CDR2 as YFSETQ. The CDR3 is made up of 11 amino acids. For the CDR3, the DNA is TGTGCCAGCAGCTTAACGGAGACCCAGTACTTC. It is translated as CASSLTETQYF.

The chain joins TRBV7-9 to TRBJ1-2; the D is unclear. This CDR3 spans 13 amino acids. CDR1 SEHNR and CDR2 FQNEAQ come from the germline V gene (reference sequence). Trimming pared 1 base from V and 4 bases from J, leaving 7 bases between. The CDR3 loop reads CASSLGTLYGYTF. The CDR3, as DNA: TGTGCCAGCAGCTTAGGGACCCTCTATGGCTACACCTTC.

This clonotype has more than one count but fewer than ten. This rearrangement joins TRBV7-9 to TRBJ2-5; D unresolved. The CDR3 extends over 15 amino acids. Germline-derived CDR1 and CDR2 are SEHNR and FQNEAQ (reference sequence). Trimming removed 5 bases from V and 5 bases from J, with 18 bases in between. As DNA, the CDR3 is TGTGCCAGCAGCAAATCGGGCCCAGCCCGGGAGACCCAGTACTTC. This sequence encodes CASSKSGPARETQYF.

This clonotype has only a few counts. The J gene is TRBJ2-4, the V gene TRBV7-6; D is undetermined. Per germline, CDR1 SGHVS and CDR2 FNYEAQ. Trimming stripped 1 base from V and 0 bases from J, with 10 bases between. This CDR3 is 16 amino acids long. CDR3 sequence reads: CASSLGNGVAKNIQYF. Here the CDR3 DNA reads TGTGCCAGCAGCTTAGGCAATGGGGTAGCCAAAAACATTCAGTACTTC.

This clonotype was seen a few times. The rearrangement uses TRBV7-9 and TRBJ2-7; 12 nucleotides line up with TRBD1. Germline-derived CDR1 and CDR2 are SEHNR and FQNEAQ (reference sequence). The CDR3 extends over 15 amino acids. Trimming removed 1 base from V and 6 bases from J; junction bases left unmatched: 4. DNA for the CDR3: TGTGCCAGCAGCTTAGGTGGGACAGGGGGCAGCGAGCAGTACTTC. Translation: CASSLGGTGGSEQYF.

This clonotype was seen more than once but under ten times. As the CDR3 is not closed by the conserved phenylalanine or tryptophan, this likely results from a read error. The chain employs TRBV13 and TRBJ2-3; 10 bases agree with TRBD2. The CDR3 length is 17 residues. Germline lookup yields CDR1 PRHDT and CDR2 FYEKMQ (reference sequence). J was trimmed by 4 bases and V by 0 bases; bases with no gene match: 7. CDR3 protein: CASSLGGAGGRADTQYS. CDR3 nucleotides: TGTGCCAGCAGCTTAGGCGGAGCGGGGGGGCGTGCAGATACGCAGTATTCT.

The chain links TRBV12-3 or TRBV12-4 to TRBJ1-2, with TRBD1 matching 9 bases. The CDR3 loop spans 13 amino acids. J lost 7 bases, V lost 4 bases, and 4 bases had no gene match. CDR3 DNA sequence: TGTGCCAGCAGTTCGACAGGGGGGCGTGGCTACACCTTC. Its protein is CASSSTGGRGYTF.

This clonotype showed up just a few times. The chain has TRBV2 and TRBJ1-2; D might be TRBD1 (5 bases). This CDR3 region has 15 residues. The ends were cut back, 10 bases at V and 7 bases at J, with 25 bases in the middle. Germline-derived CDR1 and CDR2 are SNHLY and FYNNEI. In DNA, the CDR3 is TGTGCCATCCCGAGATTGGGGGGTGGACTAGGTGGCTACACCTTC. Protein product: CAIPRLGGGLGGYTF.

This chain joins TRBV28 and TRBJ2-5; TRBD2 might be the D (6 bases). CDR1 is MDHEN and CDR2 is SYDVKM in the germline V gene. Trimming left V 5 bases short and J 4 bases short, with 14 bases between. The CDR3 is made up of 14 amino acids. Here the CDR3 DNA reads TGTGCCAGCAGTCCCGGTGGGGGAGGAGAGACCCAGTACTTC. Translation gives CASSPGGGGETQYF.

Only a few counts were recorded for this clonotype. This chain joins TRBV4-1 and TRBJ2-1; D assignment may be TRBD1 or TRBD2 (5 bases each). V lost 4 bases to trimming and J lost 11 bases, with 12 bases between them. Per the germline V gene, CDR1 is MGHRA and CDR2 is YSYEKL. CDR3 size: 12 residues. CDR3 in amino acids: CASSPQPGQQFF. In DNA, the CDR3 is TGCGCCAGCAGCCCCCAACCGGGACAGCAGTTCTTC.

This clonotype occurred a few times. The J gene is TRBJ2-3, the V gene TRBV20-1; D not resolved. From germline, CDR1 is DFQATT and CDR2 SNEGSKA (reference sequence). The V gene lost 0 bases and the J gene lost 7 bases, with 8 bases spanning the gap. The CDR3 extends over 12 amino acids. CDR3 coding DNA: TGCAGTGCTAGAGAGGAAGGGCATACGCAGTATTTT. This encodes CSAREEGHTQYF.

The chain joins TRBV7-9 to TRBJ2-2, with a tentative D call TRBD1 (5 bases). This CDR3 region has 14 residues. The germline V gene has CDR1 SEHNR and CDR2 FQNEAQ (reference sequence). Trimming left V 8 bases short and J 4 bases short, with 14 bases between. CDR3 loop: CASGDKRGTGELFF. The CDR3 region has the DNA TGTGCCAGCGGTGACAAAAGGGGCACCGGGGAGCTGTTTTTT.

This clonotype was recorded many times. Here the CDR3 DNA reads TGTGCCAGCAGCGCTAACAGGGGTCTAGATGAAAAACTGTTTTTT. Amino acids: CASSANRGLDEKLFF. The chain combines TRBV5-4 with TRBJ1-4; 7 bases are shared with TRBD1. V lost 4 bases, J lost 6 bases, and 9 bases stayed unmatched. The CDR3 spans 15 residues. In germline, CDR1 is SGHNT, CDR2 YYREEE (reference sequence).

The chain links TRBV20-1 to TRBJ1-2; a possible D gene is TRBD1 (5 bases). The CDR3 covers 15 residues. V dropped 0 bases and J dropped 4 bases, with 15 bases sitting between them. The germline CDR1 and CDR2 sequences are DFQATT and SNEGSKA (reference sequence). CDR3 coding DNA: TGCAGTGCTAGAGATCCCAGAGGGGAACTCTATGGCTACACCTTC. This translates into CSARDPRGELYGYTF.

This clonotype came up a few times. The chain is built from TRBV14 and TRBJ2-4; possibly TRBD1 for D (6 bases). The germline CDR1 and CDR2 sequences are SGHDN and FVKESK. Trimming shortened V by 3 bases and J by 8 bases, and 17 bases separated the two germline ends. The CDR3 loop spans 15 amino acids. The CDR3 region is CASSHGDTRGDIQYF. DNA for the CDR3: TGTGCCAGCAGCCACGGAGATACCAGGGGAGACATTCAGTACTTC.

This clonotype occurred a few times. CDR3 residues: CASKTESDEQYF. The CDR3 nucleotides are TGTGCTAGTAAGACAGAATCCGACGAGCAGTACTTC. The J gene is TRBJ2-7, the V gene TRBV12-5; perhaps TRBD1 as D (5 bases). From germline, CDR1 is LGHNT and CDR2 FRNRAP. CDR3 size: 12 residues. Trimming took 8 bases from V and 5 from J, leaving 13 bases between them. Filled out from reference TRBV12-5 and TRBJ2-7, the complete variable domain reads DARVTQTPRHKVTEMGQEVTMRCQPILGHNTVFWYRQTMMQGLELLAYFRNRAPLDDSGMPKDRFSAEMPDATLATLKIQPSEPRDSAVYFCASKTESDEQYFGPGTRLTVT.

This clonotype was seen many times. CDR3 bases: TGCAGCGTGCTAGACAGGGCAACTAATGAAAAACTGTTTTTT. It encodes CSVLDRATNEKLFF. V gene TRBV29-1 combines with J gene TRBJ1-4; 7 positions agree with TRBD1. Germline CDR1 and CDR2: SQVTM and ANQGSEA. This CDR3 is 14 amino acids long. The trim removed 6 bases at V and 0 bases at J, leaving 4 bases unmatched.

The rearrangement links TRBV11-1 to TRBJ2-3, with 8 bases that match TRBD2. Germline V CDR1 and CDR2: SGHAT, FQDESV (reference sequence). CDR3 length equals 15 residues. The J segment lost 3 bases and the V segment lost 4 bases, leaving 6 bases of the junction unmatched. Here the CDR3 DNA reads TGTGCCAGCAGCTCAGGAAGCGGGGGAACAGATACGCAGTATTTT. Translated: CASSSGSGGTDTQYF.

This clonotype occurred a few times. The V and J genes are TRBV29-1 and TRBJ2-4; tentative D call: TRBD1 (5 bases). Germline-derived CDR1 and CDR2 are SQVTM and ANQGSEA. The CDR3 loop spans 13 amino acids. Trimming cost V 2 bases and J 1 base, with 6 bases left between them. CDR3 sequence: CSVEPGAKNIQYF. In nucleotides, the CDR3 is TGCAGCGTTGAACCAGGGGCCAAAAACATTCAGTACTTC.

The rearrangement links TRBV5-1 to TRBJ2-3; D remains ambiguous. The V gene's germline CDR1 is SGHRS and CDR2 YFSETQ. Trimming removed 3 bases from V and 2 bases from J, with 10 bases in between. CDR3 length: 14 amino acids. The CDR3 sequence is CASSYGDLTDTQYF. The CDR3 region has the DNA TGCGCCAGCAGCTATGGAGATCTCACAGATACGCAGTATTTT.

This chain uses TRBV6-1 with TRBJ2-5, with TRBD2 matching 12 bases. The length of the CDR3 is 17 residues. J lost 5 bases, V lost 2 bases, and 9 bases had no gene match. Germline-derived CDR1 and CDR2 are MNHNS and SASEGT. CDR3 nucleotide sequence: TGTGCCAGCAGTGAAATAGTACTAGCGGGAGGCGGGGAGACCCAGTACTTC. Protein product: CASSEIVLAGGGETQYF.

This clonotype appeared a few times. The rearrangement uses TRBV2 and TRBJ1-2, with D perhaps matching TRBD1 (5 bases). The CDR3 loop spans 13 amino acids. Trimming removed 6 bases from V and 5 bases from J, with 13 bases in between. CDR1 and CDR2 (germline): SNHLY, FYNNEI. The CDR3 sequence: CASSARQMYGYTF. CDR3 DNA sequence: TGTGCCAGCAGCGCCCGACAGATGTATGGCTACACCTTC.

V and J are TRBV4-1 and TRBJ2-3, with 8 bases lining up with TRBD2. Trimming cost V 0 bases and J 1 base; bases outside gene matches: 3. In germline, CDR1 is MGHRA, CDR2 YSYEKL. The length of the CDR3 is 16 residues. CDR3 residues: CASSQDPAGGTDTQYF. CDR3 DNA: TGCGCCAGCAGCCAAGACCCAGCGGGGGGCACAGATACGCAGTATTTT.